The entry below gives a single T cell receptor (beta chain) sequence along with its context. This sample was included in a study of blood T cell repertoires in COVID-19. Overall study context: T cells, B-cell-depleted T cells, or PBMCs provided the cDNA or gDNA that served as material.

With 6 bases removed from V and 3 bases from J, the gap between germline ends came to 16 bases. Germline V gives CDR1 MNHEY, CDR2 SMNVEV (reference sequence). CDR3 length: 15 amino acids. As processed by the authors: Estimates of nucleated cell counts were drawn from the amplification of reference gene primers. Only in-frame clones appear in the TCRdb table, and some are missing; sequencing was by immunoSEQ multiplex PCR. D and trimming come from the DNA, and the V and J calls and clone size come from that table. The table lists some 240,000 clones, about 81% of them singletons. During active infection, Seattle patients enrolled and were then monitored through disease.

The material sequenced was peripheral blood. The sequence was obtained from a woman in her 70s with COVID-19, enrolled during active disease. This sequence joins TRBV27 and TRBJ2-3; no clear D gene. In DNA, the CDR3 is TGTGCCAGCAGGGATAGGATAGCCGGGACAGATACGCAGTATTTT. Its translation: CASRDRIAGTDTQYF.